The source of this T cell receptor beta chain is a study of prognosis after radiotherapy for stage I lung cancer. Study overall: Radiotherapy: SBRT, 3 to 5 fractions, biologically effective dose at least 100 Gy.

Blood draws of about 6 milliliters of peripheral blood occurred at each of two time points. Sample share makes this clonotype medium-sized. The study amplified the TCR beta CDR3 region from genomic DNA. This amplification was carried out by two rounds of multiplex PCR. With primers specific to each TRBV and TRBJ gene, the first-round PCR was performed. TCRdb processed the multiplex PCR reads anew with MiXCR; each CDR3 protein has one entry. This sample has roughly 13,000 distinct CDR3 sequences, with roughly 27% found just once. The V and J ends lost 2 bases and 5 bases respectively, with 19 bases between them. The germline V gene has CDR1 MNHNS and CDR2 SASEGT. The CDR3 runs 17 residues.

The input for sequencing was PBMCs, taken before or after stereotactic body radiation therapy (not recorded which). The chain is built from TRBV6-1 and TRBJ2-1; TRBD2 might be the D (6 bases). This receptor was taken from a donor of 50 years or more with non-small cell lung cancer. CDR3 loop: CASSERDSGSWNNEQFF. DNA of the CDR3: TGTGCCAGCAGTGAACGGGATTCCGGGAGTTGGAACAATGAGCAGTTCTTC.